The present T cell receptor beta chain was sequenced within a study of post-analysis software for immune sequencing data. The CDR3 sequence is 12 residues long. The V end lost 4 bases, the J end lost 9 bases, and 13 bases lay between the germline ends. Germline V gene lookup returns CDR1 SGHDT and CDR2 YYEEEE. The study's findings and limits: The study found TRBV5-6, TRBV5-1 and TRBV20-1 among a few TRBV segments more frequent in patients than controls.

Tagging with unique molecular identifiers was a feature of the TCR beta cDNA libraries. One entry per CDR3 protein results from TCRdb running MiXCR on the PCR reads. The sample comprises approximately 350,000 distinct CDR3 sequences, approximately 33% of which are singletons, and 13% rests with the top ten. Only one count was recorded for this clonotype. Its target is unknown. This TCR was recovered from a girl aged 10 to 17 with multiple sclerosis. V is TRBV5-6 and J is TRBJ1-1; D unclear. The sequencing sample was made of blood. CDR3: CASSVGGAKAFF. The CDR3 nucleotides read TGTGCCAGCAGCGTCGGCGGCGCTAAAGCTTTCTTT.